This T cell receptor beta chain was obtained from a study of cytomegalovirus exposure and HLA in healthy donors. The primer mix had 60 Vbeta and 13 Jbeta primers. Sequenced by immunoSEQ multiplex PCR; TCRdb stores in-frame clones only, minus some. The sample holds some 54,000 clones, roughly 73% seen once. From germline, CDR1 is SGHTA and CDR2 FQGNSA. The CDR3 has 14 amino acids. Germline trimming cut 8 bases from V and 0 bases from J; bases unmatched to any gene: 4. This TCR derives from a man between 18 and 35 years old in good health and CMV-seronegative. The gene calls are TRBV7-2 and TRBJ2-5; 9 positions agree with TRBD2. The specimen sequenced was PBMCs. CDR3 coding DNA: TGTGCCAGCCAACTAGCGGGCCACCAAGAGACCCAGTACTTC. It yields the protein CASQLAGHQETQYF. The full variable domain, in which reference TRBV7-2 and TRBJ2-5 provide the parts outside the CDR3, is GAGVSQSPSNKVTEKGKDVELRCDPISGHTALYWYRQSLGQGLEFLIYFQGNSAPDKSGLPSDRFSAERTGGSVSTLTIQRTQQEDSAVYLCASQLAGHQETQYFGPGTRLLVL.